Listed below are T cell receptor beta chains from one sample, sequenced in a study of blood T cell repertoires in COVID-19. Here immunoSEQ multiplex PCR was the method, and the copy in TCRdb shows in-frame clones only, minus some. Among 110,000 or so clones listed, about 90% were seen once. The material sequenced was peripheral blood. The receptors stem from a woman aged 50 to 60 with acute or convalescent COVID-19. Both conserved end residues are part of each CDR3. Each record gives: D gene, V gene, clone size, J gene, CDR3 protein, CDR3 DNA. The D gene is left open where the match is weak. The size field is filled for only some rows; it gives once, few, many or a size class.

D: -
V: TRBV30
size: -
J: TRBJ2-2
CDR3: CAWSVAPGELFF
DNA: TGTGCCTGGAGTGTAGCTCCCGGGGAGCTGTTTTTT

D: -
V: TRBV27
size: -
J: TRBJ1-5
CDR3: CASSGGGQPQHF
DNA: TGTGCCAGCAGTGGAGGCGGTCAGCCCCAGCATTTT

D: -
V: TRBV28
size: -
J: TRBJ2-3
CDR3: CASSPSLTASTDTQYF
DNA: TGTGCCAGCAGCCCCTCTTTGACAGCTAGCACAGATACGCAGTATTTT

D: -
V: TRBV2
size: -
J: TRBJ1-5
CDR3: CASRSDGGYQPQHF
DNA: TGTGCCAGCAGATCCGACGGCGGTTATCAGCCCCAGCATTTT

D: TRBD2
V: TRBV7-8
size: once
J: TRBJ2-2
CDR3: CASSLRSREGTAGELFF
DNA: TGTGCCAGCAGCTTAAGGTCCCGGGAGGGCACCGCCGGGGAGCTGTTTTTT

D: -
V: TRBV12-3/TRBV12-4
size: -
J: TRBJ1-3
CDR3: CASRRAGNTIYF
DNA: TGTGCCAGCAGACGAGCCGGAAACACCATATATTTT

D: -
V: TRBV28
size: -
J: TRBJ1-1
CDR3: CASSFSGTEAFF
DNA: TGTGCCAGCAGTTTTAGTGGGACAGAAGCTTTCTTT

D: TRBD1
V: TRBV7-6
size: -
J: TRBJ1-4
CDR3: CASSFYPPQDRGGEKLFF
DNA: TGTGCCAGCAGCTTTTACCCCCCACAGGACAGGGGGGGTGAAAAACTGTTTTTT

D: -
V: TRBV18
size: -
J: TRBJ2-2
CDR3: CASSPPLSGELFF
DNA: TGTGCCAGCTCACCACCCCTAAGCGGGGAGCTGTTTTTT

D: -
V: TRBV24-1
size: -
J: TRBJ2-1
CDR3: CATSDPNQGLIYNEQFF
DNA: TGTGCCACCAGTGACCCTAACCAGGGGTTAATATACAATGAGCAGTTCTTC

D: TRBD1
V: TRBV19
size: once
J: TRBJ1-1
CDR3: CASSMTGMANTEAFF
DNA: TGTGCCAGTAGTATGACAGGGATGGCGAACACTGAAGCTTTCTTT

D: TRBD1
V: TRBV10-3
size: -
J: TRBJ2-2
CDR3: CATAGTANGELFF
DNA: TGTGCCACGGCCGGGACAGCCAACGGGGAGCTGTTTTTT

D: -
V: TRBV28
size: -
J: TRBJ1-3
CDR3: CASSLNPGDGAGNTIYF
DNA: TGTGCCAGCAGTTTAAATCCGGGGGATGGAGCTGGAAACACCATATATTTT

D: -
V: TRBV20-1
size: -
J: TRBJ1-1
CDR3: CSASQDSQPTEAFF
DNA: TGCAGTGCGAGTCAGGACAGTCAACCCACTGAAGCTTTCTTT

D: TRBD1
V: TRBV27
size: -
J: TRBJ1-2
CDR3: CASSLTGGGYYGYTF
DNA: TGTGCCAGCAGTTTAACAGGGGGTGGTTACTATGGCTACACCTTC

D: -
V: TRBV6-5
size: -
J: TRBJ2-7
CDR3: CASSYGPGFYEQYF
DNA: TGTGCCAGCAGTTACGGCCCGGGTTTCTACGAGCAGTACTTC

D: TRBD1
V: TRBV6-5
size: few
J: TRBJ1-5
CDR3: CASTTRDSYQPQHF
DNA: TGTGCCAGCACCACCCGGGACAGCTATCAGCCCCAGCATTTT

D: TRBD1
V: TRBV28
size: -
J: TRBJ1-2
CDR3: CASTPGTGYGYTF
DNA: TGTGCCAGCACGCCGGGGACAGGTTATGGCTACACCTTC

D: TRBD1
V: TRBV30
size: -
J: TRBJ2-5
CDR3: CAWDRDSQETQYF
DNA: TGTGCCTGGGATAGGGACAGTCAAGAGACCCAGTACTTC

D: -
V: TRBV12-5
size: -
J: TRBJ2-1
CDR3: CASGLGDTPYNEQFF
DNA: TGTGCTAGTGGTTTGGGGGACACACCTTACAATGAGCAGTTCTTC

D: -
V: TRBV20-1
size: -
J: TRBJ2-6
CDR3: CSASRDGASGANVLTF
DNA: TGCAGTGCTAGTAGGGATGGGGCCTCTGGGGCCAACGTCCTGACTTTC

D: TRBD2
V: TRBV27
size: -
J: TRBJ2-2
CDR3: CASSYSGGYTGELFF
DNA: TGTGCCAGCAGTTATAGCGGGGGCTACACCGGGGAGCTGTTTTTT

D: TRBD1
V: TRBV28
size: -
J: TRBJ1-2
CDR3: CASSRTGPANYGYTF
DNA: TGTGCCAGCAGCCGGACAGGGCCAGCTAACTATGGCTACACCTTC

D: TRBD2
V: TRBV4-1
size: -
J: TRBJ2-7
CDR3: CASSQDSGLAMARSSYEQYF
DNA: TGCGCCAGCAGCCAAGACTCTGGACTAGCGATGGCAAGGAGCTCCTACGAGCAGTACTTC

D: TRBD2
V: TRBV11-2
size: -
J: TRBJ2-7
CDR3: CASSLLGEGVDEQYF
DNA: TGTGCCAGCAGCCTCTTGGGGGAGGGCGTAGACGAGCAGTACTTC

D: TRBD2
V: TRBV7-9
size: -
J: TRBJ2-1
CDR3: CASSLRTSGRYNEQFF
DNA: TGTGCCAGCAGCTTACGGACTAGCGGGAGGTACAATGAGCAGTTCTTC

D: TRBD1
V: TRBV2
size: -
J: TRBJ1-1
CDR3: CARDRGRGNTEAFF
DNA: TGTGCCAGAGACAGGGGTCGGGGGAACACTGAAGCTTTCTTT

D: -
V: TRBV24-1
size: -
J: TRBJ2-5
CDR3: CATSDPTGPETQYF
DNA: TGTGCCACCAGTGATCCTACAGGGCCGGAGACCCAGTACTTC

D: TRBD1
V: TRBV7-9
size: -
J: TRBJ1-2
CDR3: CASSPGQGIAYGYTF
DNA: TGTGCCAGCAGCCCGGGACAGGGGATAGCCTATGGCTACACCTTC

D: -
V: TRBV28
size: -
J: TRBJ1-1
CDR3: CASSPNGRGNTEAFF
DNA: TGTGCCAGCAGCCCCAATGGACGGGGGAACACTGAAGCTTTCTTT

D: TRBD1
V: TRBV27
size: -
J: TRBJ2-4
CDR3: CASRPDRGRSTKNIQYF
DNA: TGTGCCAGCAGACCTGACAGGGGAAGATCTACCAAAAACATTCAGTACTTC

D: TRBD2
V: TRBV11-2
size: -
J: TRBJ2-1
CDR3: CASSSLKRESSYNEQFF
DNA: TGTGCCAGCAGCTCCCTTAAGCGGGAAAGCTCCTACAATGAGCAGTTCTTC

D: TRBD1
V: TRBV9
size: once
J: TRBJ1-6
CDR3: CASSVAGTVNSPLHF
DNA: TGTGCCAGCAGCGTAGCTGGGACAGTTAATTCACCCCTCCACTTT

D: -
V: TRBV28
size: -
J: TRBJ1-3
CDR3: CASTDRSSGNTIYF
DNA: TGTGCCAGCACCGACAGGTCCTCTGGAAACACCATATATTTT

D: -
V: TRBV30
size: once
J: TRBJ1-1
CDR3: CAWLRSGVEAFF
DNA: TGTGCCTGGCTCCGGTCGGGGGTTGAAGCTTTCTTT

D: -
V: TRBV7-9
size: once
J: TRBJ2-2
CDR3: CASSDRLANTGELFF
DNA: TGTGCCAGCAGCGACCGACTCGCGAACACCGGGGAGCTGTTTTTT

D: -
V: TRBV27
size: -
J: TRBJ2-2
CDR3: CASSLRQAPNTGELFF
DNA: TGTGCCAGCAGTTTAAGACAGGCTCCAAACACCGGGGAGCTGTTTTTT

D: -
V: TRBV7-3
size: -
J: TRBJ1-1
CDR3: CASSVTVGVEAFF
DNA: TGTGCCAGCAGCGTAACTGTCGGTGTTGAAGCTTTCTTT

D: TRBD1
V: TRBV27
size: -
J: TRBJ2-2
CDR3: CASSLSFRDRGGTGELFF
DNA: TGTGCCAGCAGTTTATCCTTCCGGGACAGGGGAGGCACCGGGGAGCTGTTTTTT

D: -
V: TRBV15
size: -
J: TRBJ2-1
CDR3: CATGTGVEQFF
DNA: TGTGCCACAGGAACGGGGGTGGAGCAGTTCTTC

D: TRBD1
V: TRBV15
size: -
J: TRBJ1-1
CDR3: CATSPWTGSVNTEAFF
DNA: TGTGCCACCAGCCCGTGGACAGGATCTGTGAACACTGAAGCTTTCTTT

D: -
V: TRBV30
size: -
J: TRBJ1-4
CDR3: CAWSPQNEKLFF
DNA: TGTGCCTGGAGTCCACAAAATGAAAAACTGTTTTTT

D: -
V: TRBV4-3
size: -
J: TRBJ2-3
CDR3: CASSQEAVGGSTDTQYF
DNA: TGCGCCAGCAGCCAAGAGGCCGTCGGAGGGTCCACAGATACGCAGTATTTT